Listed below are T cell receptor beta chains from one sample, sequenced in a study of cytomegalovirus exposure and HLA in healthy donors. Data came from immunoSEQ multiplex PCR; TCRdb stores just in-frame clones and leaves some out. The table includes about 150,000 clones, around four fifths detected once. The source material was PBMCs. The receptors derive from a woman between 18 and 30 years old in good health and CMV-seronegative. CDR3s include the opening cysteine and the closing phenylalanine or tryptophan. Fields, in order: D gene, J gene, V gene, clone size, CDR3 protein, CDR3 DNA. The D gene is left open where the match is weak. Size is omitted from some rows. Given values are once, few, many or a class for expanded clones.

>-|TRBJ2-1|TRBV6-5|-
CASSSGSYNEQFF
TGTGCCAGCAGTTCCGGGAGTTACAATGAGCAGTTCTTC
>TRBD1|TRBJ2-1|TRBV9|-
CASSVNLQGMVYNEQFF
TGTGCCAGCAGCGTAAACCTACAGGGGATGGTGTACAATGAGCAGTTCTTC
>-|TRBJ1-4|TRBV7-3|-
CASSPRTVNNEKLFF
TGTGCCAGCAGCCCCCGGACAGTCAATAATGAAAAACTGTTTTTT
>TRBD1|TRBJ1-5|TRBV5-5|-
CASSSGTGRNQPQHF
TGTGCCAGCAGCTCCGGGACAGGGAGAAATCAGCCCCAGCATTTT
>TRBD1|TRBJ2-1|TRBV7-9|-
CASSLAPPGQVYNEQFF
TGTGCCAGCAGCTTAGCGCCTCCGGGACAGGTGTACAATGAGCAGTTCTTC
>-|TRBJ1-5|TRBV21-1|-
CASSKGWQANQPQHF
TGTGCCAGCAGCAAAGGTTGGCAGGCTAATCAGCCCCAGCATTTT
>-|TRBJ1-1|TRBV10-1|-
CASSESSRNRRAFF
TGCGCCAGCAGTGAGTCGTCCCGCAACCGGAGGGCTTTCTTT
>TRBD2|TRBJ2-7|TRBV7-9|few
CSSSLPSAQTSGSYEQYF
TGTTCCAGCAGCTTACCGTCAGCCCAGACTAGCGGGTCCTACGAGCAGTACTTC
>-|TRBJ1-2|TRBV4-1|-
CASSQGETDYGYTF
TGCGCCAGCAGCCAAGGAGAGACAGACTATGGCTACACCTTC
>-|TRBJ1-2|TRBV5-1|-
CASRGDGDYGYTF
TGCGCCAGCAGGGGAGATGGGGACTATGGCTACACCTTC
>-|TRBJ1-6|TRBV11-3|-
CASSLVWHNSPLHF
TGTGCCAGCAGCTTAGTGTGGCACAATTCACCCCTCCACTTT
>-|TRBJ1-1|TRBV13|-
CASSSTGGTEAFF
TGTGCCAGCAGCTCCACAGGCGGCACTGAAGCTTTCTTT
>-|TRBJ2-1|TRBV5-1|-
CASSAQQAAQTYNEQFF
TGCGCCAGCAGCGCACAACAGGCAGCCCAGACCTACAATGAGCAGTTCTTC
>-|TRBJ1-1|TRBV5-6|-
CASSLAGYAEAFF
TGTGCCAGCAGCTTGGCCGGGTATGCTGAAGCTTTCTTT
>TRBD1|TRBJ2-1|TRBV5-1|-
CASSFDRGSYNEQFF
TGCGCCAGCAGCTTTGACAGGGGAAGCTACAATGAGCAGTTCTTC
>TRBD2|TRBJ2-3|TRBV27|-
CASSLNGDAWGGTQYF
TGTGCCAGCAGTTTGAACGGGGATGCTTGGGGGGGTACGCAGTATTTT